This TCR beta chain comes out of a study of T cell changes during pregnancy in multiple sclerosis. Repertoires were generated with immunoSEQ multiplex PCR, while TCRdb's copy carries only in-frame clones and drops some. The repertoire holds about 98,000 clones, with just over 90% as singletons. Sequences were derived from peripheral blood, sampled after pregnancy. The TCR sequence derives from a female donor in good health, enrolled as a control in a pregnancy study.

The CDR3 DNA is TGTGCCTGGAGTGTACTAAATTACAACGAGCAGTACTTC. The encoded protein is CAWSVLNYNEQYF. The V call is TRBV30, the J call TRBJ2-7; D remains unclear. Looked up from germline, CDR1 is GTSNPN and CDR2 is SVGIG (reference sequence). V lost 0 bases and J lost 5, with 11 bases in between. The CDR3 loop spans 13 amino acids.